These 14 T cell receptor beta chains share one sample of origin, sequenced in a study of blood T cell repertoires in COVID-19. TCRdb keeps only in-frame clones here, not all; method: immunoSEQ multiplex PCR. The sample yields fewer than 350,000 clones, roughly 90% seen once. The material sequenced was PBMCs or T cells enriched from blood (not recorded which). The receptor set was obtained from a woman in her thirties or forties who had recovered from COVID-19.

The V call is TRBV2, the J call TRBJ1-2; D perhaps matches TRBD1 (5 bases). The CDR3 has 13 residues. Trimming left V 7 bases short and J 5 bases short, with 14 bases between. Per the germline V gene, CDR1 is SNHLY and CDR2 is FYNNEI. CDR3 sequence reads: CASNNRGGYGYTF. CDR3 DNA: TGTGCCAGCAATAACCGGGGGGGGTATGGCTACACCTTC.

V is TRBV11-2 and J is TRBJ1-6; D not resolved. V dropped 1 base and J dropped 14 bases, with 18 bases sitting between them. The germline V gene has CDR1 SGHAT and CDR2 FQNNGV. This CDR3 contains 15 residues. CDR3 nucleotides: TGTGCCAGCAGCTTAGGCGGATATGGTTTCGGATCCCTCCACTTT. Translated, it gives CASSLGGYGFGSLHF. The variable domain in full, with the rest retrieved from reference TRBV11-2 and TRBJ1-6, is EAGVAQSPRYKIIEKRQSVAFWCNPISGHATLYWYQQILGQGPKLLIQFQNNGVVDDSQLPKDRFSAERLKGVDSTLKIQPAKLEDSAVYLCASSLGGYGFGSLHFGNGTRLTVT.

V usage is TRBV5-1 and J usage is TRBJ1-1, with D perhaps matching TRBD1 (5 bases). This CDR3 region has 13 residues. Germline CDR1 and CDR2: SGHRS and YFSETQ. V was shortened by 5 bases and J by 2 bases, with 10 bases between the two germline ends. Here the CDR3 DNA reads TGCGCCAGCAGGCTGGGGGGAAACACTGAAGCTTTCTTT. Residues: CASRLGGNTEAFF.

The V and J genes are TRBV5-1 and TRBJ2-7, with D perhaps matching TRBD2 (5 bases). The CDR3 sequence is 16 residues long. The V end lost 3 bases, the J end lost 0 bases, and 16 bases lay between the germline ends. CDR1 and CDR2 from the germline V gene are SGHRS and YFSETQ. CDR3 nucleotides: TGCGCCAGCAGCTCCAGACCAGTTGGGAGCTCCTACGAGCAGTACTTC. Its translation: CASSSRPVGSSYEQYF.

V is TRBV5-1 and J is TRBJ2-1; D is uncertain. Per germline, CDR1 SGHRS and CDR2 YFSETQ. V lost 0 bases and J 8 bases, leaving 12 bases between the germline ends. The CDR3 length is 14 residues. The CDR3 protein is CASSLGSGNDEQFF. In DNA, the CDR3 is TGCGCCAGCAGCTTGGGCTCCGGTAACGATGAGCAGTTCTTC.

V gene TRBV7-2 combines with J gene TRBJ1-1, with D unresolved. Germline V CDR1 and CDR2: SGHTA, FQGNSA. The CDR3 totals 12 residues. V lost 2 bases, J lost 4 bases, and 5 bases lay in between. This chain's CDR3 is CASSLIITEAFF. The CDR3 nucleotides read TGTGCCAGCAGCTTAATCATCACTGAAGCTTTCTTT.

This clone was counted a single time. DNA for the CDR3: TGTGCCAGCAGCTCGCCTTTCAGGGGGCGCCACTATGGCTACACCTTC. Translating it yields CASSSPFRGRHYGYTF. The rearrangement uses TRBV5-4 and TRBJ1-2, with TRBD1 identical over 8 bases. Germline CDR1 SGHNT, CDR2 YYREEE (reference sequence). V was clipped by 3 bases and J by 3 bases; unmatched bases: 10. This CDR3 has 16 amino acids.

The rearrangement uses TRBV5-1 and TRBJ2-2; 7 positions agree with TRBD1. With V trimmed by 4 bases and J by 5 bases, 5 bases remained unmatched. Per the germline V gene, CDR1 is SGHRS and CDR2 is YFSETQ. The CDR3 covers 14 residues. The CDR3, as DNA: TGCGCCAGCAGCCCGGGGACAGAGACCGGGGAGCTGTTTTTT. It encodes CASSPGTETGELFF.

V gene TRBV4-1 combines with J gene TRBJ1-3; D remains ambiguous. CDR3 length: 14 residues. Germline values: CDR1 MGHRA, CDR2 YSYEKL. Between the trimmed V and J ends, which lost 5 bases and 0 bases, there was a span of 8 bases. The CDR3 protein is CASSVSPSGNTIYF. CDR3 bases: TGCGCCAGCAGCGTATCTCCCTCTGGAAACACCATATATTTT.

V usage is TRBV5-1 and J usage is TRBJ2-3; 7 bases are a match to TRBD1. Unmatched junction bases numbered 16, after V lost 4 bases and J lost 5 bases. The germline V gene encodes CDR1 SGHRS and CDR2 YFSETQ. The CDR3 consists of 17 residues. CDR3 residues: CASSGIDRAFRIDTQYF. The CDR3 bases are TGCGCCAGCAGCGGAATAGACAGGGCGTTCAGAATAGATACGCAGTATTTT.

This clone was observed once. Other DNA sequences within the sample encode an identical CDR3. The genes are TRBV6-5 and TRBJ1-2; 7 nucleotides match TRBD1. Germline CDR1 reads MNHEY; CDR2 reads SVGAGI. The V segment lost 6 bases and the J segment 2 bases; nucleotides outside the gene matches: 3. The CDR3 runs 13 residues. The CDR3 protein is CASSQTGNYGYTF. CDR3 coding DNA: TGTGCCAGCAGCCAGACAGGGAACTATGGCTACACCTTC.

The chain uses TRBV5-6 and TRBJ2-7; TRBD1 is a possible D gene (5 bases). Trimming removed 5 bases from V and 6 bases from J, with 9 bases in between. Per germline, CDR1 SGHDT and CDR2 YYEEEE. The CDR3 has 11 residues. The DNA for the CDR3 is TGTGCCAGCAGGTCAGGGTTCGAGCAGTACTTC. Its protein is CASRSGFEQYF.

The CDR3 DNA sequence: TGTGCCAGCAGCACCGGACTAGCGGGCCCGAACACCGGGGAGCTGTTTTTT. Translation gives CASSTGLAGPNTGELFF. V is TRBV5-4 and J is TRBJ2-2; 11 nucleotides align to TRBD2. The CDR3 contains 17 residues. Germline trimming cut 4 bases from V and 0 bases from J; bases unmatched to any gene: 5. CDR1 is SGHNT, CDR2 YYREEE, per germline (reference sequence).

The chain couples TRBV6-5 to TRBJ2-7; D remains ambiguous. CDR1 MNHEY and CDR2 SVGAGI come from the germline V gene. CDR3 length: 16 amino acids. The ends were cut back, 0 bases at V and 0 bases at J, with 12 bases in the middle. The CDR3 is CASSYSFVGSSYEQYF. CDR3 in DNA: TGTGCCAGCAGTTACTCGTTCGTTGGCAGCTCCTACGAGCAGTACTTC.